These 5 T cell receptor beta chains were sequenced from one sample in a study of T-cell reconstitution after alpha-beta-depleted transplantation in children. The TCRbeta library was prepared with unique molecular identifiers. Each CDR3 protein gets one entry after TCRdb re-called the PCR reads with MiXCR. The repertoire includes roughly 610,000 distinct CDR3 sequences, about 11% of them detected once, and about 4% sits in the top ten. Sequences were derived from PBMCs from the stem cell graft donor, sampled from the stem cell graft. These receptors originate from a human donor who donated a stem cell graft to a child with acute myeloid leukemia.

The V gene is TRBV30, the J gene TRBJ2-1; unclear D gene. Trimming pared 0 bases from V and 10 bases from J, leaving 7 bases between. The CDR3 is made up of 11 amino acids. Germline CDR1 GTSNPN, CDR2 SVGIG (reference sequence). In DNA, the CDR3 is TGTGCCTGGAGTGTAATGCAGGAGCAGTTCTTC. It yields the protein CAWSVMQEQFF. The full variable domain, with the rest looked up from reference TRBV30 and TRBJ2-1, is SQTIHQWPATLVQPVGSPLSLECTVEGTSNPNLYWYRQAAGRGLQLLFYSVGIGQISSEVPQNLSASRPQDRQFILSSKKLLLSDSGFYLCAWSVMQEQFFGPGTRLTVL.

The chain's CDR3 is CAIKREFRETQYF. The CDR3 DNA sequence: TGTGCCATCAAACGGGAGTTTCGAGAGACCCAGTACTTC. The chain employs TRBV10-3 and TRBJ2-5; D possibly corresponds to TRBD2 (6 bases). V was clipped by 7 bases and J by 4 bases, with 13 bases between them. Germline CDR1 and CDR2: ENHRY and SYGVKD. The CDR3 has 13 amino acids.

This clonotype was seen repeatedly, ten times or more. The CDR3 nucleotides are TGTGCCACCAGCAGAGATTGGCGTGAGCAGTTCTTC. It specifies CATSRDWREQFF. The chain is built from TRBV15 and TRBJ2-1; D gene unclear. This CDR3 is built from 12 residues. Germline V gene sequence: CDR1 LNHNV, CDR2 YYDKDF (reference sequence). With 0 bases removed from V and 9 bases from J, the gap between germline ends came to 6 bases.

Only a few counts were recorded for this clonotype. The chain employs TRBV7-2 and TRBJ2-1; D gene ambiguous. The CDR3 extends over 16 amino acids. The V end was cut by 1 base, the J end by 0 bases, with 10 bases between. The germline V gene encodes CDR1 SGHTA and CDR2 FQGNSA. The CDR3 sequence is CASSLDGRSSYNEQFF. CDR3 DNA sequence: TGTGCCAGCAGCTTAGACGGCCGATCCTCCTACAATGAGCAGTTCTTC.

This clonotype was seen a handful of times. J is TRBJ2-2 and V is TRBV12-3 or TRBV12-4; TRBD2 aligns across 8 bases. After removal of 5 bases from V and 5 bases from J, the junction contained 10 bases not matched to a gene. This CDR3 is built from 16 residues. For the CDR3, the DNA is TGTGCCAGCAGTCGCATCAGCGGGAGTGGAACCGGGGAGCTGTTTTTT. Protein sequence: CASSRISGSGTGELFF.